A selection of T cell receptor beta chains follows, all from one sample in a study of T cells in localized non-small cell lung cancer. Assay used: immunoSEQ multiplex PCR; TCRdb lists only in-frame clones, some missing. The data contain some 49,000 clones, 81% of them singletons. The sequences come from peripheral blood mononuclear cells, collected before any cancer treatment. Receptors were obtained from a man aged 40-75 years with stage III lung adenocarcinoma. Both conserved end residues are part of each CDR3. A D gene is named only where the DNA matches it firmly. The size of a clone is reported for some rows only, either as once, few or many, or as a class for expanded clones.

size: .
J: TRBJ2-7
V: TRBV5-8
D: TRBD2
DNA: TGTGCCAGCAGCTTGCCTAGCGGGGATGTCTACGAGCAGTACTTC
CDR3: CASSLPSGDVYEQYF

size: .
J: TRBJ2-2
V: TRBV5-4
D: .
DNA: TGTGCCAGCAGCTTGGCTTCCGGGCCCGGGGAGCTGTTTTTT
CDR3: CASSLASGPGELFF

size: .
J: TRBJ2-7
V: TRBV6-5
D: .
DNA: TGTGCCAGCAGCCCCTGGACAGCGGCCCAGGAGCAGTACTTC
CDR3: CASSPWTAAQEQYF

size: .
J: TRBJ1-1
V: TRBV19
D: .
DNA: TGTGCCAGTAGTATAGATGCAGTCGTGAACACTGAAGCTTTCTTT
CDR3: CASSIDAVVNTEAFF

size: .
J: TRBJ2-1
V: TRBV19
D: TRBD1
DNA: TGTGCCAGTACCTCGCGGGGACAGGGGAGGGATGAGCAGTTCTTC
CDR3: CASTSRGQGRDEQFF

size: few
J: TRBJ2-2
V: TRBV4-1
D: .
DNA: TGCGCCAGCAGACCGACAGGTAACACCGGGGAGCTGTTTTTT
CDR3: CASRPTGNTGELFF

size: .
J: TRBJ2-1
V: TRBV5-4
D: TRBD2
DNA: TGTGCCAGCAGCCCCAAACTAGCGAGGGGCAATGAGCAGTTCTTC
CDR3: CASSPKLARGNEQFF

size: .
J: TRBJ2-5
V: TRBV5-6
D: .
DNA: TGTGCCAGCAGCAACAATCTGGGACCCCAAGAGACCCAGTACTTC
CDR3: CASSNNLGPQETQYF

size: .
J: TRBJ1-2
V: TRBV25-1
D: TRBD1
DNA: TGTGCCAGCAGTGCCGGACAGGGGGTGGTCTATGGCTACACCTTC
CDR3: CASSAGQGVVYGYTF

size: .
J: TRBJ1-1
V: TRBV6-1
D: .
DNA: TGTGCCAGCACCCTAAGTAACTTGAACACTGAAGCTTTCTTT
CDR3: CASTLSNLNTEAFF